Below, 17 T cell receptor beta chains from the same sample are listed, as sequenced in a study of T cell repertoires in cytomegalovirus infection. TCRdb fed the reads into MiXCR, producing one record per CDR3 protein. The sample yields 200,000 to 250,000 distinct CDR3 sequences, about 20% seen once. The sequenced sample was CD8+ T cells from PBMCs. The origin of the receptors is a human donor in good health (CMV status not recorded). Some clones in this sample may be carry-over from other donors' samples.

On this clonotype: One end of the junction fails to match germline, which may point to a read error. V gene TRBV6-5 combines with J gene TRBJ2-5; D is unresolved. Germline assignment: CDR1 MNHEY and CDR2 SVGAGI. CDR3 length equals 11 residues. The CDR3 coding sequence is TGTGCCAGCAGTGTTCAAGGGACCCAGTACTTC. This translates into CASSVQGTQYF.

At least ten counts were recorded for this clonotype. V and J are TRBV4-2 and TRBJ2-7; D is tentatively TRBD1 or TRBD2 (5 bases each). The CDR3 runs 14 residues. The germline V gene encodes CDR1 LGHNA and CDR2 YNFKEQ. Between the trimmed V and J ends, which lost 5 bases and 7 bases, there was a span of 18 bases. The CDR3 here is CASSSRDRPLEQYF. The DNA of the CDR3 is TGTGCCAGCAGCAGCCGGGACCGACCCCTGGAGCAGTACTTC.

This clonotype was recorded a few times. The chain is built from TRBV10-3 and TRBJ2-5, with D possibly TRBD1 on 5 matching bases. The CDR3 has 14 residues. Trimming shortened V by 2 bases and J by 5 bases, and 12 bases separated the two germline ends. From germline, CDR1 is ENHRY and CDR2 SYGVKD. The CDR3 here is CAISEPTVRETQYF. The CDR3 bases are TGTGCCATCAGTGAGCCGACAGTTCGGGAGACCCAGTACTTC.

This clonotype was observed at least ten times. CDR3 protein: CASSLVRGYQETQYF. CDR3 sequence (DNA): TGTGCCAGCAGCTTAGTACGAGGATATCAAGAGACCCAGTACTTC. The chain has TRBV7-6 and TRBJ2-5, with no clear D. The CDR3 runs to 15 residues. The V end was cut by 1 base, the J end by 2 bases, with 11 bases between. CDR1 and CDR2 (germline): SGHVS, FNYEAQ. Combining the CDR3 with reference TRBV7-6 and TRBJ2-5 gives the whole variable domain GAGVSQSPRYKVTKRGQDVALRCDPISGHVSLYWYRQALGQGPEFLTYFNYEAQQDKSGLPNDRFSAERPEGSISTLTIQRTEQRDSAMYRCASSLVRGYQETQYFGPGTRLLVL.

This clonotype was detected ten times or more. The rearrangement uses TRBV28 and TRBJ1-1; D unclear. Germline CDR1 is MDHEN and CDR2 is SYDVKM. Trimming removed 10 bases at V and 1 base at J, with 13 bases between. The CDR3 is 13 residues long. As DNA, the CDR3 is TGTGCCACCACCTTGATGGGGAACACTGAAGCTTTCTTT. Its protein product is CATTLMGNTEAFF.

Ten or more counts support this clonotype. The genes are TRBV10-3 and TRBJ2-3, with 11 bases identical to TRBD2. Per germline, CDR1 ENHRY and CDR2 SYGVKD. The CDR3 totals 16 residues. J lost 0 bases, V lost 9 bases, and 8 bases had no gene match. The CDR3 reads CAISSGGIGSTDTQYF. CDR3 in DNA: TGTGCCATTTCTAGCGGGGGGATAGGGAGCACAGATACGCAGTATTTT.

The chain combines TRBV6-6 with TRBJ1-3, with 10 bases identical to TRBD1. There are 21 residues in the CDR3. Germline values: CDR1 MNHNY, CDR2 SVGAGI (reference sequence). Trimming at V came to 6 bases and at J to 0 bases, leaving 20 bases not matched to a gene. Written as DNA, the CDR3 is TGTGCCAGCAGACAACACGAAAGCCGGGACAGGGGATTCAGCTCTGGAAACACCATATATTTT. Translation gives CASRQHESRDRGFSSGNTIYF.

The chain recombines TRBV6-1 with TRBJ2-7; TRBD1 matches at 9 bases. J was trimmed by 3 bases and V by 5 bases; bases with no gene match: 5. The V gene's germline CDR1 is MNHNS and CDR2 SASEGT. The CDR3 extends over 14 amino acids. CDR3 loop: CASSLDRGLYEQYF. The CDR3 nucleotides are TGTGCCAGCAGTCTGGACAGGGGACTCTACGAGCAGTACTTC.

The genes are TRBV7-6 and TRBJ1-2; 8 nucleotides line up with TRBD1. The J segment lost 0 bases and the V segment lost 7 bases, leaving 10 bases of the junction unmatched. Germline V gene data show CDR1 as SGHVS and CDR2 as FNYEAQ. This CDR3 region has 16 residues. The CDR3 DNA is TGTGCCAGCATACCACCGGGACAGGCGGCTAACTATGGCTACACCTTC. Its protein product is CASIPPGQAANYGYTF. Full variable domain (missing parts from reference TRBV7-6 and TRBJ1-2): GAGVSQSPRYKVTKRGQDVALRCDPISGHVSLYWYRQALGQGPEFLTYFNYEAQQDKSGLPNDRFSAERPEGSISTLTIQRTEQRDSAMYRCASIPPGQAANYGYTFGSGTRLTVV.

This clonotype showed up many times. CDR3 protein: CASADPFRDEGTGELFF. The CDR3 DNA sequence: TGTGCCAGCGCGGATCCCTTCCGGGACGAAGGGACCGGGGAGCTGTTTTTT. The chain uses TRBV28 and TRBJ2-2; tentatively, D is TRBD1 or TRBD2 (5 bases each). CDR3 length: 17 amino acids. Trimming took 8 bases from V and 5 from J, leaving 24 bases between them. The germline CDR1 and CDR2 sequences are MDHEN and SYDVKM.

The table lists this clonotype with a count of one. The gene calls are TRBV20-1 and TRBJ2-7; possible D gene TRBD2, 5 bases. V gave up 6 bases and J gave up 1 base, with 10 bases separating them. CDR1 DFQATT and CDR2 SNEGSKA come from the germline V gene (reference sequence). This CDR3 comprises 12 residues. CDR3 region: CSAHRGSYEQYF. CDR3 coding DNA: TGCAGTGCCCACCGCGGGTCCTACGAGCAGTACTTC.

This clonotype showed up just a few times. V gene TRBV2 combines with J gene TRBJ2-3; the match to TRBD2 covers 13 bases. The length of the CDR3 is 15 residues. CDR1 is SNHLY and CDR2 is FYNNEI in the germline V gene. With V trimmed by 6 bases and J by 7 bases, 7 bases remained unmatched. The CDR3 region is CASSSTSGGANTQYF. CDR3 DNA sequence: TGTGCCAGCAGCTCAACTAGCGGGGGGGCAAATACGCAGTATTTT. Supplemented by reference TRBV2 and TRBJ2-3, the full variable domain reads EPEVTQTPSHQVTQMGQEVILRCVPISNHLYFYWYRQILGQKVEFLVSFYNNEISEKSEIFDDQFSVERPDGSNFTLKIRSTKLEDSAMYFCASSSTSGGANTQYFGPGTRLTVL.

The sample holds a few counts of this clonotype. The chain links TRBV12-3 or TRBV12-4 to TRBJ1-2, with unresolved D. V was trimmed by 5 bases and J by 1 base, leaving 11 bases between them. CDR3 length equals 14 residues. CDR3 DNA: TGTGCCAGCAGTCTAAAGGAGGGTAACTATGGCTACACCTTC. Translating it yields CASSLKEGNYGYTF.

To note about this clonotype: A read error is possible here, since a much larger clone lies one base away. The chain couples TRBV10-3 to TRBJ2-7; 9 bases are shared with TRBD2. Germline V lookup: CDR1 ENHRY, CDR2 SYGVKD. There are 16 residues in the CDR3. This chain's CDR3 is CTISDPSGASSYEQYF. As DNA, the CDR3 is TGTACCATCAGTGACCCTAGCGGGGCCAGCTCCTACGAGCAGTACTTC.

The rearrangement links TRBV7-9 to TRBJ1-2; D is uncertain. Trimming took 5 bases from V and 0 from J, leaving 16 bases between them. Germline CDR1 SEHNR, CDR2 FQNEAQ (reference sequence). CDR3 size: 16 residues. CDR3 amino acids: CASSPWSGSTNYGYTF. CDR3 sequence (DNA): TGTGCCAGCAGCCCATGGTCCGGAAGTACTAACTATGGCTACACCTTC.

The V and J genes are TRBV7-8 and TRBJ1-5; 7 nucleotides line up with TRBD1. Germline V gene data show CDR1 as SGHVS and CDR2 as FQNEAQ. The J segment lost 7 bases and the V segment lost 4 bases, leaving 10 bases of the junction unmatched. This CDR3 has 15 amino acids. This chain's CDR3 is CASSWGTAGGQPQHF. CDR3 DNA sequence: TGTGCCAGCAGCTGGGGGACAGCTGGCGGCCAGCCCCAGCATTTT. Based on the CDR3 plus reference TRBV7-8 and TRBJ1-5, the full variable domain is GAGVSQSPRYKVAKRGQDVALRCDPISGHVSLFWYQQALGQGPEFLTYFQNEAQLDKSGLPSDRFFAERPEGSVSTLKIQRTQQEDSAVYLCASSWGTAGGQPQHFGDGTRLSIL.

The chain links TRBV29-1 to TRBJ2-2; perhaps TRBD1 as D (5 bases). The germline CDR1 and CDR2 sequences are SQVTM and ANQGSEA. Trimming pared 1 base from V and 4 bases from J, leaving 7 bases between. The CDR3 spans 13 residues. The CDR3 spells CSVEAQGTGELFF. The CDR3 DNA reads as TGCAGCGTTGAAGCCCAGGGCACCGGGGAGCTGTTTTTT.